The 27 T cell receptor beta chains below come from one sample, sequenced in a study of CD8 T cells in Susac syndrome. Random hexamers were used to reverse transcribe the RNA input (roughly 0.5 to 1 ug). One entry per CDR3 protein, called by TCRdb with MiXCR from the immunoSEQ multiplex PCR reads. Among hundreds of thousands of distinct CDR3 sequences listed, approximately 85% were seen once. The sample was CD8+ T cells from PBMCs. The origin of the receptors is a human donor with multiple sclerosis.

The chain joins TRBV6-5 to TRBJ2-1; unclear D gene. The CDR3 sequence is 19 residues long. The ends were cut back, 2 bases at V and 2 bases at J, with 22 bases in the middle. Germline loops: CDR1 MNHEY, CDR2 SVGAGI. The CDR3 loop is CASSYSLGASTPPYNEQFF. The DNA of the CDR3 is TGTGCCAGCAGTTACAGCCTAGGAGCCTCCACGCCACCCTACAATGAGCAGTTCTTC.

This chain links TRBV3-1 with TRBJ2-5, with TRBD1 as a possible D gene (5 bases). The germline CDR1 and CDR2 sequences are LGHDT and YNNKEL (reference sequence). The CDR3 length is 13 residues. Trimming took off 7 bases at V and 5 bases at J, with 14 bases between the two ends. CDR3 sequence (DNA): TGTGCCAGCACCCAGGGATTAGGGGAGACCCAGTACTTC. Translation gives CASTQGLGETQYF.

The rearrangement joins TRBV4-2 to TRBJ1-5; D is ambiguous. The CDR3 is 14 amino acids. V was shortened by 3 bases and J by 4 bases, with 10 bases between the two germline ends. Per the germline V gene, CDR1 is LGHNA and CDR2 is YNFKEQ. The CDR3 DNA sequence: TGTGCCAGCAGCCAGGAATATCTTAATCAGCCCCAGCATTTT. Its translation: CASSQEYLNQPQHF.

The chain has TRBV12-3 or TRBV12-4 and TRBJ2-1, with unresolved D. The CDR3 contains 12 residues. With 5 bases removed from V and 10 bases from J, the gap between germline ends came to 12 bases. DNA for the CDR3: TGTGCCAGCAGTGGCCTGTCTGAGGAGCAGTTCTTC. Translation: CASSGLSEEQFF.

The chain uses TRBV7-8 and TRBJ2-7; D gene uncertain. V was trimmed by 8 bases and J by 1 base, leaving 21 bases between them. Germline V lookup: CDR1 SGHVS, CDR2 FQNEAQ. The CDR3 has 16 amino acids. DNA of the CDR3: TGTGCCAGCTCCTTTATCCCGGCAACTTCATCCTACGAGCAGTACTTC. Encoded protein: CASSFIPATSSYEQYF.

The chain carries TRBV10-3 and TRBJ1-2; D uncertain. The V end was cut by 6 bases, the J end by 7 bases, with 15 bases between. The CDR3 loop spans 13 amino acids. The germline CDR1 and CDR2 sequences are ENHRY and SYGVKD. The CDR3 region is CAISQDGLSGYTF. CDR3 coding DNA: TGTGCCATCAGCCAGGACGGACTGTCTGGCTACACCTTC.

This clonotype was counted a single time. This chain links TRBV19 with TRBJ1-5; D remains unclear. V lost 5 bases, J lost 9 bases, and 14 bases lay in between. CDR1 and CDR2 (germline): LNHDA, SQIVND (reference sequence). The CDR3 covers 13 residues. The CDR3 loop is CASSAPPGGPQHF. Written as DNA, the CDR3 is TGTGCCAGTAGTGCCCCGCCCGGAGGGCCCCAGCATTTT.

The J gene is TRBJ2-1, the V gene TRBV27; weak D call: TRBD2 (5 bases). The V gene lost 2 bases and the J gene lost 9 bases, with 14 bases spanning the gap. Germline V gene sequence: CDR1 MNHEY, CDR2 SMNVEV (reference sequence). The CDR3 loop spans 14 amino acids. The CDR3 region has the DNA TGTGCCAGCAGTTTAGCTAGCTTATACGGTGAGCAGTTCTTC. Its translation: CASSLASLYGEQFF.

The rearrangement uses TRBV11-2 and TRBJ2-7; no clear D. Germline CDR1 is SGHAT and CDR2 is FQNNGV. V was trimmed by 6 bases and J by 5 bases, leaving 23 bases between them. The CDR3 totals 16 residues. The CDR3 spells CASSVWPTDYTHEQYF. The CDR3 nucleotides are TGTGCCAGCAGTGTATGGCCCACTGATTACACCCACGAGCAGTACTTC.

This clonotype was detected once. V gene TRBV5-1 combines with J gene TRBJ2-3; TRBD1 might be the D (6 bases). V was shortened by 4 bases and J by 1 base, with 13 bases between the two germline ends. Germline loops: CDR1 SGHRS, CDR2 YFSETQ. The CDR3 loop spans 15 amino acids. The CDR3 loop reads CASSPDRLRTDTQYF. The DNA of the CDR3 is TGCGCCAGCAGCCCGGACAGACTCCGCACAGATACGCAGTATTTT. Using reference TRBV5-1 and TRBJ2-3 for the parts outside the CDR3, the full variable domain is KAGVTQTPRYLIKTRGQQVTLSCSPISGHRSVSWYQQTPGQGLQFLFEYFSETQRNKGNFPGRFSGRQFSNSRSEMNVSTLELGDSALYLCASSPDRLRTDTQYFGPGTRLTVL.

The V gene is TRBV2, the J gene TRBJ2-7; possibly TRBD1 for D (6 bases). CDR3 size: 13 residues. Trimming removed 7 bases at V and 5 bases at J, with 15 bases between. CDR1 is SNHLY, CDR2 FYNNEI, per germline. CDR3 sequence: CASTQAPGDEQYF. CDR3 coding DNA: TGTGCCAGCACGCAGGCCCCAGGGGACGAGCAGTACTTC.

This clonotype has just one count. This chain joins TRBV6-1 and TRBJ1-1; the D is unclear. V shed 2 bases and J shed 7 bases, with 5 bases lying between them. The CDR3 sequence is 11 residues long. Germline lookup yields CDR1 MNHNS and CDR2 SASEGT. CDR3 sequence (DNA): TGTGCCAGCAGTGAAAACGGTGAAGCTTTCTTT. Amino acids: CASSENGEAFF.

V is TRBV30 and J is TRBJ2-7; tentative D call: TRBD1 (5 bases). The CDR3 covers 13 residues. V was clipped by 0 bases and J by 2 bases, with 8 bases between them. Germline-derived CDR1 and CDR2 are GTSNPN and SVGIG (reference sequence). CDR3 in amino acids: CAWSVGQTYEQYF. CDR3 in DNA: TGTGCCTGGAGTGTTGGACAAACCTACGAGCAGTACTTC.

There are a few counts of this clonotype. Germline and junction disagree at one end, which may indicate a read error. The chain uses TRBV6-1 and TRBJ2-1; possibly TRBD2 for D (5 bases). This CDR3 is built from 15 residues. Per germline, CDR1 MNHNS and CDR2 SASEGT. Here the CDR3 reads CAISGGGYPVNEQFF. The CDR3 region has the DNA TGTGCCATCAGTGGAGGCGGTTATCCGGTCAATGAGCAGTTCTTC.

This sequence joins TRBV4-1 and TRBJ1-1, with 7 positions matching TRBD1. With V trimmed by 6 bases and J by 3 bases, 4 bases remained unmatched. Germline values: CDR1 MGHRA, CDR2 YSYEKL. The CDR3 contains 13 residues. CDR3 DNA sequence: TGCGCCAGCAGAAGACAGGGAGACACTGAAGCTTTCTTT. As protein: CASRRQGDTEAFF.

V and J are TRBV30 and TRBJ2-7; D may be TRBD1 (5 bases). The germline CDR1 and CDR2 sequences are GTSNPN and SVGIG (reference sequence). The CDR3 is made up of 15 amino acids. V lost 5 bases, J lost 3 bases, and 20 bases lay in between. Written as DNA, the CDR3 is TGTGCCTGGTCGTATCCCGCCAACAGGATCTACGAGCAGTACTTC. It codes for CAWSYPANRIYEQYF. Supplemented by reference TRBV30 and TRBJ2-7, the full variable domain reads SQTIHQWPATLVQPVGSPLSLECTVEGTSNPNLYWYRQAAGRGLQLLFYSVGIGQISSEVPQNLSASRPQDRQFILSSKKLLLSDSGFYLCAWSYPANRIYEQYFGPGTRLTVT.

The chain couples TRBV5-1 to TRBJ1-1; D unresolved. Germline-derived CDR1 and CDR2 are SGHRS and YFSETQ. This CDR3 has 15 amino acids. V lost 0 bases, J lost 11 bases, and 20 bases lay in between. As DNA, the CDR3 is TGCGCCAGCAGCTTGGAGGCCGGTCCGATGGGTGATGCTTTCTTT. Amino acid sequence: CASSLEAGPMGDAFF. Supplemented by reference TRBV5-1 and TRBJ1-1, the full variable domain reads KAGVTQTPRYLIKTRGQQVTLSCSPISGHRSVSWYQQTPGQGLQFLFEYFSETQRNKGNFPGRFSGRQFSNSRSEMNVSTLELGDSALYLCASSLEAGPMGDAFFGQGTRLTVV.

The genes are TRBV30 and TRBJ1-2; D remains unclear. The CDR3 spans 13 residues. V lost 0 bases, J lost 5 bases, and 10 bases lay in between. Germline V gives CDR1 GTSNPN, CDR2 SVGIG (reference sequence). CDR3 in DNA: TGTGCCTGGAGTGTGTTTAACAGTTATGGCTACACCTTC. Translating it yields CAWSVFNSYGYTF.

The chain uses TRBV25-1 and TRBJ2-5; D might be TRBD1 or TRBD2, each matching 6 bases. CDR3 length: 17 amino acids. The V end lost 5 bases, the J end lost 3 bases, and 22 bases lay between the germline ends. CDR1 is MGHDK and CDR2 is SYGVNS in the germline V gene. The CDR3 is CASSSAGGTRVKETQYF. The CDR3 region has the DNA TGTGCCAGCAGTTCGGCAGGAGGGACAAGGGTTAAAGAGACCCAGTACTTC.

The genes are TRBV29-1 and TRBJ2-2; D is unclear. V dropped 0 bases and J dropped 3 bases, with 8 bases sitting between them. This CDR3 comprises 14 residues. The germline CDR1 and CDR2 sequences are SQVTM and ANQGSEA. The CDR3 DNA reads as TGCAGCGTTGAAGAGGGCGTAGACACCGGGGAGCTGTTTTTT. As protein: CSVEEGVDTGELFF.

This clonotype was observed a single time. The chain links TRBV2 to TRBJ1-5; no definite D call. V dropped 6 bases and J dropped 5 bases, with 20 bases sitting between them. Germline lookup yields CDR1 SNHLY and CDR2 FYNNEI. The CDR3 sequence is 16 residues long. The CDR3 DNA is TGTGCCAGCAGCCTAGCCGTCGTCAGTTTTCATCAGCCCCAGCATTTT. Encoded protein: CASSLAVVSFHQPQHF.

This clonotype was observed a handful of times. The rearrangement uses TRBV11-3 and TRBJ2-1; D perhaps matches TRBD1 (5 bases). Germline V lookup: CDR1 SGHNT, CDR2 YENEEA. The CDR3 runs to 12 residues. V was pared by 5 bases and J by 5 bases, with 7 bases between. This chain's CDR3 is CASSRRDNEQFF. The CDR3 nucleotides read TGTGCCAGCAGCCGCAGGGACAATGAGCAGTTCTTC.

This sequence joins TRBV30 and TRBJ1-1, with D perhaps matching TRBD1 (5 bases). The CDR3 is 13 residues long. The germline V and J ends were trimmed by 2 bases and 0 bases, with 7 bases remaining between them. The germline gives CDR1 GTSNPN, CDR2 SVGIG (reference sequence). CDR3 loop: CAWSLTVNTEAFF. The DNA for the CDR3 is TGTGCCTGGAGTCTGACAGTGAACACTGAAGCTTTCTTT.

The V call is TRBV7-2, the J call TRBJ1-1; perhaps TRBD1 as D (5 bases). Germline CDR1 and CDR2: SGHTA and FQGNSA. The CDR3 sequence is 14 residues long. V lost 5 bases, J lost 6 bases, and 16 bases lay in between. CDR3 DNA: TGTGCCAGCAGCCCTTCAAGGGGAAGCGCTGAAGCTTTCTTT. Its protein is CASSPSRGSAEAFF.

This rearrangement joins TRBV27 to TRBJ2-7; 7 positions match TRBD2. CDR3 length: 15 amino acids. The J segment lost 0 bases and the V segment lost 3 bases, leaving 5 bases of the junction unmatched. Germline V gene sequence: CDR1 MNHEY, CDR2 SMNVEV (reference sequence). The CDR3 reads CASSFTGGVSYEQYF. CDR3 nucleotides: TGTGCCAGCAGTTTTACGGGAGGCGTCTCCTACGAGCAGTACTTC.

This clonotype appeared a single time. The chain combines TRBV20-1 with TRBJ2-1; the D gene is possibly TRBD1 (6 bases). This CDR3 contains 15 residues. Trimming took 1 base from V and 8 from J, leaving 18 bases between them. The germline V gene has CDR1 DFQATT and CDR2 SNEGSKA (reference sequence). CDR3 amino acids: CSARGFKDPGDEQFF. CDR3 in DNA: TGCAGTGCTAGAGGATTTAAAGACCCAGGGGATGAGCAGTTCTTC.

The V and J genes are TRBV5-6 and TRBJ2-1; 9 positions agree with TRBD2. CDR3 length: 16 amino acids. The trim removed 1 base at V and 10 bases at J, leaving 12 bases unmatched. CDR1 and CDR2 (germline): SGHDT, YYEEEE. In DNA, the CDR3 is TGTGCCAGCAGCTTGTTCCCGGGACTAGCAGCTTTGGAGCAGTTCTTC. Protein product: CASSLFPGLAALEQFF.